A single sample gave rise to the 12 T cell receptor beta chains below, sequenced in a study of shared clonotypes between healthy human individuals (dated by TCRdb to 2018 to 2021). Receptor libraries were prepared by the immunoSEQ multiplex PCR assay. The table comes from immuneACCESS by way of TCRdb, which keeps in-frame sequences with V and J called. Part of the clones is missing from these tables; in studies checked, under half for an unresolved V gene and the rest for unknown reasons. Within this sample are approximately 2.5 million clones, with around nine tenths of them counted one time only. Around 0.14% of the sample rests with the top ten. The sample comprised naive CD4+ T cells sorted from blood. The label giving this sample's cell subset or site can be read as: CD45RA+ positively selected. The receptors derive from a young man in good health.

The CDR3 reads CASSSRNLQPQHF. The CDR3 DNA follows: TGTGCCAGTAGTAGTAGAAATCTTCAGCCCCAGCATTTT. The chain joins TRBV19 to TRBJ1-5; no firm D call. The CDR3 has 13 amino acids. The germline V and J ends were trimmed by 4 bases and 6 bases, with 10 bases remaining between them. The germline gives CDR1 LNHDA, CDR2 SQIVND (reference sequence).

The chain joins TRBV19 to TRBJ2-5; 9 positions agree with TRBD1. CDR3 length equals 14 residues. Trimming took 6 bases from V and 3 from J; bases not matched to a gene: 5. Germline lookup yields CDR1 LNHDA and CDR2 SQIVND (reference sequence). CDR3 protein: CASRNTGGKETQYF. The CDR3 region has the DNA TGTGCCAGTAGAAATACAGGGGGCAAAGAGACCCAGTACTTC.

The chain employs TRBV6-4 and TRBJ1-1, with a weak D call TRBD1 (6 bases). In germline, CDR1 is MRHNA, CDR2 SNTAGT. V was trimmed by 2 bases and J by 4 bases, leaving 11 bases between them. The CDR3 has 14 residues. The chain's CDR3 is CASSDLTGRTEAFF. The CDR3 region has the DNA TGTGCCAGCAGTGACCTGACAGGCCGCACTGAAGCTTTCTTT.

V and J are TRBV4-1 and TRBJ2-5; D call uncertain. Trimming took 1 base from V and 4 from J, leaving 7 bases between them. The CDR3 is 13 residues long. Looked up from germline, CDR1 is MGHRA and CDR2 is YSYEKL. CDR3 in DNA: TGCGCCAGCAGCCAAGGTATCAGAGAGACCCAGTACTTC. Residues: CASSQGIRETQYF.

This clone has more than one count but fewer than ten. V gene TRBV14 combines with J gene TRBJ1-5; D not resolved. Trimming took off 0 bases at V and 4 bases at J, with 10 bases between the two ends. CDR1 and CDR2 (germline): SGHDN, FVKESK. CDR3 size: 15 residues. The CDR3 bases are TGTGCCAGCAGCCAAGATTCGGGCCTAAATCAGCCCCAGCATTTT. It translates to CASSQDSGLNQPQHF.

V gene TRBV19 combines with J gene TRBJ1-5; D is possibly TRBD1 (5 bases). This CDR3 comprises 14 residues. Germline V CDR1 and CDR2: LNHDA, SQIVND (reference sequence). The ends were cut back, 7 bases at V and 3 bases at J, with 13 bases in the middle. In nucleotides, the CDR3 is TGTGCCAGTAACCAGGGAACGGCCAATCAGCCCCAGCATTTT. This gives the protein CASNQGTANQPQHF. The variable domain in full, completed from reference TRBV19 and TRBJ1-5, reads DGGITQSPKYLFRKEGQNVTLSCEQNLNHDAMYWYRQDPGQGLRLIYYSQIVNDFQKGDIAEGYSVSREKKESFPLTVTSAQKNPTAFYLCASNQGTANQPQHFGDGTRLSIL.

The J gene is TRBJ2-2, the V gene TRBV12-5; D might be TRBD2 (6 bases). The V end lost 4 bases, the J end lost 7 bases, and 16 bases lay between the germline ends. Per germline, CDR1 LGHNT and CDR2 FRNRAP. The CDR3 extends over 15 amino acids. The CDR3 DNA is TGTGCTAGTGGTTCCCCAGGACTATTCGGCGGGGAGCTGTTTTTT. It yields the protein CASGSPGLFGGELFF.

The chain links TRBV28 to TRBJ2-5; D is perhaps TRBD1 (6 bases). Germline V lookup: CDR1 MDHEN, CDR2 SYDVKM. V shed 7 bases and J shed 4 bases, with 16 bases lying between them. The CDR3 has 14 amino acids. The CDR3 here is CASIQGLRGETQYF. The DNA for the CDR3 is TGTGCCAGCATTCAAGGTCTCAGGGGAGAGACCCAGTACTTC. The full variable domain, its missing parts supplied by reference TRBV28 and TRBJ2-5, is DVKVTQSSRYLVKRTGEKVFLECVQDMDHENMFWYRQDPGLGLRLIYFSYDVKMKEKGDIPEGYSVSREKKERFSLILESASTNQTSMYLCASIQGLRGETQYFGPGTRLLVL.

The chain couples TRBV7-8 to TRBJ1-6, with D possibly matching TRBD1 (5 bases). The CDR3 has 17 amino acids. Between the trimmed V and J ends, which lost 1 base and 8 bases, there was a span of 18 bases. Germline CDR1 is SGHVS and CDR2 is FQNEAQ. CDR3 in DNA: TGTGCCAGCAGCTTAGATAAGGGGCGCAGCTTACATTCACCCCTCCACTTT. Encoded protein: CASSLDKGRSLHSPLHF.

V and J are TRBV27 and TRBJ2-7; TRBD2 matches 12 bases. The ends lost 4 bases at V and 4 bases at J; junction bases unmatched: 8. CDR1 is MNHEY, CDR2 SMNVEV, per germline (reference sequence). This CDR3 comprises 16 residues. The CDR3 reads CASSSRRLAGEYEQYF. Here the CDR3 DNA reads TGTGCCAGCAGTTCTAGGCGACTAGCGGGAGAGTACGAGCAGTACTTC.

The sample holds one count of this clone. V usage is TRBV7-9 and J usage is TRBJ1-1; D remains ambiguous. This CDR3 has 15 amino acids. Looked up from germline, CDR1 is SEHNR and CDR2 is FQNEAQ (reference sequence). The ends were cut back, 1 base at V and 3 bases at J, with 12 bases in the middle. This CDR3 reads CASSLGAGSDTEAFF. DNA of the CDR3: TGTGCCAGCAGCTTAGGCGCGGGGTCCGACACTGAAGCTTTCTTT.

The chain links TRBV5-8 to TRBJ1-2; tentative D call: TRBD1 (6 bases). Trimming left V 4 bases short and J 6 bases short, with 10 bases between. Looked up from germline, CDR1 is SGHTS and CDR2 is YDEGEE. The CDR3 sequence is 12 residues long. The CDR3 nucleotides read TGTGCCAGCAGCGGAGGGACAAATGGCTACACCTTC. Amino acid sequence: CASSGGTNGYTF.